This T cell receptor beta chain was captured in a study of CD8 T cells in Susac syndrome. Whole-study context: Among sequenced Susac syndrome patients, more than five had active disease and about 8 were in remission.

Roughly 0.45 to 1 ug RNA was reverse transcribed with random hexamers. The immunoSEQ assay covered 54 Vbeta and 13 Jbeta segments for CDR3. TCRdb used MiXCR to reprocess the immunoSEQ multiplex PCR reads, holding one entry per CDR3 protein. The table lists some 120,000 distinct CDR3 sequences, about 94% of them singletons, with around 0.2% in the top ten. In contrast to the negatively isolated CD8+ and CD4+ T cells, TEMRA cells were FACS-enriched. Germline assignment: CDR1 SEHNR and CDR2 FQNEAQ (reference sequence). Trimming pared 5 bases from V and 6 bases from J, leaving 7 bases between. The CDR3 has 11 residues.

V gene TRBV7-9 combines with J gene TRBJ1-1; D not certain. The sample taken for sequencing was CD8+ T cells from PBMCs. The receptor was isolated from a human donor with Susac syndrome. CDR3 in DNA: TGTGCCAGCAGCGCCGGCGCTGAAGCTTTCTTT. Translating gives CASSAGAEAFF.